Below, 26 T cell receptor beta chains from the same sample are listed, as sequenced in a study of blood T cell repertoires in COVID-19 (dated by TCRdb to the early 2020s). Receptor libraries were prepared by the immunoSEQ multiplex PCR assay. This is the immuneACCESS table as TCRdb keeps it, with only in-frame sequences that have V and J called. A part of the clones is gone; compared with another copy, unresolved V genes explain less than half, and the rest is unexplained. The sample table holds 170,000 or so clones, of which over 60% were seen once. Jointly, the top ten make up less than 30% of the sample. The sample taken for sequencing was peripheral blood. Source of these receptors: a woman aged 70-85 years with acute or convalescent COVID-19.

The gene calls are TRBV20-1 and TRBJ2-3, with D hard to call. In germline, CDR1 is DFQATT, CDR2 SNEGSKA (reference sequence). The length of the CDR3 is 11 residues. The V end was cut by 6 bases, the J end by 6 bases, with 10 bases between. Here the CDR3 reads CSAPLGDTQYF. CDR3 bases: TGCAGTGCGCCCCTCGGGGATACGCAGTATTTT.

V usage is TRBV11-2 and J usage is TRBJ2-7; no definite D call. CDR1 is SGHAT, CDR2 FQNNGV, per germline. V lost 2 bases to trimming and J lost 1 base, with 9 bases between them. This CDR3 is 14 amino acids long. CDR3 amino acids: CASSLIGRSYEQYF. CDR3 coding DNA: TGTGCCAGCAGCTTAATTGGCAGATCCTACGAGCAGTACTTC.

The chain joins TRBV18 to TRBJ1-4; D might be TRBD1 (6 bases). Germline assignment: CDR1 KGHSH and CDR2 LQKENI. The CDR3 has 15 amino acids. V was cut by 6 bases and J by 3 bases, with 14 bases left in between. The CDR3 loop reads CASSLGGHANEKLFF. CDR3 in DNA: TGTGCCAGCTCTCTCGGGGGGCACGCTAATGAAAAACTGTTTTTT. The full variable domain, in which reference TRBV18 and TRBJ1-4 provide the parts outside the CDR3, is NAGVMQNPRHLVRRRGQEARLRCSPMKGHSHVYWYRQLPEEGLKFMVYLQKENIIDESGMPKERFSAEFPKEGPSILRIQQVVRGDSAAYFCASSLGGHANEKLFFGSGTQLSVL.

V and J are TRBV27 and TRBJ2-3; TRBD2 matches at 9 bases. The CDR3 runs to 16 residues. Trimming cost V 6 bases and J 1 base; bases outside gene matches: 8. CDR1 MNHEY and CDR2 SMNVEV come from the germline V gene (reference sequence). CDR3 protein: CASSGASGIGTDTQYF. In DNA, the CDR3 is TGTGCCAGCAGCGGAGCTAGCGGGATAGGCACAGATACGCAGTATTTT.

This chain joins TRBV5-1 and TRBJ2-3, with no clear D. CDR1 and CDR2 from the germline V gene are SGHRS and YFSETQ. CDR3 length: 16 amino acids. The ends were cut back, 2 bases at V and 2 bases at J, with 15 bases in the middle. CDR3 sequence (DNA): TGCGCCAGCAGCTTCAGTTTAAACAGTAACACAGATACGCAGTATTTT. Its protein is CASSFSLNSNTDTQYF.

J is TRBJ1-1 and V is TRBV5-5; TRBD1 agrees at 9 bases. After removal of 7 bases from V and 10 bases from J, the junction contained 20 bases not matched to a gene. This CDR3 comprises 16 residues. Germline V CDR1 and CDR2: SGHKS, YYEKEE (reference sequence). CDR3 residues: CASLPNSGTGIRGAFF. The CDR3 DNA reads as TGTGCCAGCCTTCCTAATTCCGGGACAGGGATACGAGGAGCTTTCTTT. Full variable domain (missing parts from reference TRBV5-5 and TRBJ1-1): DAGVTQSPTHLIKTRGQQVTLRCSPISGHKSVSWYQQVLGQGPQFIFQYYEKEERGRGNFPDRFSARQFPNYSSELNVNALLLGDSALYLCASLPNSGTGIRGAFFGQGTRLTVV.

The chain recombines TRBV6-5 with TRBJ2-1; the match to TRBD2 covers 7 bases. V lost 6 bases and J lost 4; bases outside the gene matches: 9. Germline V gives CDR1 MNHEY, CDR2 SVGAGI. The CDR3 contains 15 residues. The CDR3 protein is CASSSTSVPYNEQFF. In DNA form, the CDR3 reads TGTGCCAGCAGCTCCACTAGCGTTCCATACAATGAGCAGTTCTTC.

V gene TRBV4-1 combines with J gene TRBJ2-7; weak D call: TRBD1 (6 bases). Germline CDR1 and CDR2: MGHRA and YSYEKL. Trimming removed 11 bases at V and 2 bases at J, with 22 bases between. The CDR3 length is 15 residues. CDR3 sequence: CASAYAARDTYEQYF. CDR3 sequence (DNA): TGCGCCTCAGCCTATGCCGCCCGGGACACCTACGAGCAGTACTTC.

The rearrangement joins TRBV5-6 to TRBJ2-2, with unresolved D. The CDR3 runs to 12 residues. CDR1 is SGHDT and CDR2 is YYEEEE in the germline V gene. V gave up 5 bases and J gave up 3 bases, with 5 bases separating them. DNA for the CDR3: TGTGCCAGCAGTATCGACACCGGGGAGCTGTTTTTT. It codes for CASSIDTGELFF.

This clone has just a few counts. The genes are TRBV19 and TRBJ2-5, with a tentative D call TRBD1 (6 bases). Trimming cost V 5 bases and J 2 bases, with 9 bases left between them. The CDR3 has 13 residues. Germline assignment: CDR1 LNHDA and CDR2 SQIVND (reference sequence). CDR3 sequence reads: CASSATGQETQYF. CDR3 nucleotides: TGTGCCAGTAGTGCCACAGGGCAAGAGACCCAGTACTTC. Full variable domain (rest looked up from reference TRBV19 and TRBJ2-5): DGGITQSPKYLFRKEGQNVTLSCEQNLNHDAMYWYRQDPGQGLRLIYYSQIVNDFQKGDIAEGYSVSREKKESFPLTVTSAQKNPTAFYLCASSATGQETQYFGPGTRLLVL.

This clone was counted a single time. V usage is TRBV29-1 and J usage is TRBJ1-1, with D possibly TRBD1 on 6 matching bases. The germline CDR1 and CDR2 sequences are SQVTM and ANQGSEA. The CDR3 is 16 residues long. Trimming pared 5 bases from V and 1 base from J, leaving 20 bases between. CDR3 sequence reads: CSVRTGTTLRNTEAFF. CDR3 DNA: TGCAGCGTTAGGACCGGGACAACGCTCCGGAACACTGAAGCTTTCTTT.

V is TRBV30 and J is TRBJ2-1; D unresolved. The CDR3 runs 13 residues. V was cut by 0 bases and J by 6 bases, with 9 bases left in between. The germline CDR1 and CDR2 sequences are GTSNPN and SVGIG (reference sequence). The CDR3 DNA reads as TGTGCCTGGAGTGTCAACCGACTCAATGAGCAGTTCTTC. Encoded protein: CAWSVNRLNEQFF.

To note about this clone: This specimen includes other DNA sequences encoding the same CDR3. CDR3 residues: CASSPPRSGANVLTF. For the CDR3, the DNA is TGTGCCAGCTCACCACCGAGATCTGGGGCCAACGTCCTGACTTTC. The chain couples TRBV18 to TRBJ2-6; no clear D gene. Trimming took 0 bases from V and 1 from J, leaving 4 bases between them. The V gene's germline CDR1 is KGHSH and CDR2 LQKENI. The CDR3 consists of 15 residues.

The genes are TRBV7-2 and TRBJ2-5; possibly TRBD2 for D (6 bases). V lost 0 bases to trimming and J lost 4 bases, with 15 bases between them. The CDR3 spans 16 residues. Per the germline V gene, CDR1 is SGHTA and CDR2 is FQGNSA. The CDR3 coding sequence is TGTGCCAGCAGCTTAGCCGTAGGAGGGCGGGGAGAGACCCAGTACTTC. It yields the protein CASSLAVGGRGETQYF.

The CDR3 sequence: CASSPLRAGGPDEQFF. CDR3 sequence (DNA): TGTGCCAGTAGTCCTCTAAGGGCGGGGGGTCCGGATGAGCAGTTCTTC. V usage is TRBV19 and J usage is TRBJ2-1, with 8 bases that match TRBD2. Unmatched junction bases numbered 14, after V lost 5 bases and J lost 8 bases. Germline loops: CDR1 LNHDA, CDR2 SQIVND (reference sequence). The CDR3 spans 16 residues.

The V and J genes are TRBV5-1 and TRBJ2-1; D remains unclear. Germline-derived CDR1 and CDR2 are SGHRS and YFSETQ. The CDR3 runs 13 residues. Trimming removed 5 bases at V and 5 bases at J, with 11 bases between. CDR3 coding DNA: TGCGCCAGCAGTCCCCTCGTTGACAATGAGCAGTTCTTC. This encodes CASSPLVDNEQFF. The whole variable domain, filled in from reference TRBV5-1 and TRBJ2-1, reads KAGVTQTPRYLIKTRGQQVTLSCSPISGHRSVSWYQQTPGQGLQFLFEYFSETQRNKGNFPGRFSGRQFSNSRSEMNVSTLELGDSALYLCASSPLVDNEQFFGPGTRLTVL.

J is TRBJ1-1 and V is TRBV12-3 or TRBV12-4, with 7 nucleotides matching TRBD1. J lost 8 bases, V lost 0 bases, and 3 bases had no gene match. This CDR3 has 13 residues. The chain's CDR3 is CASSLAVGGEAFF. CDR3 in DNA: TGTGCCAGCAGTTTAGCTGTAGGGGGCGAAGCTTTCTTT.

This clone appeared a few times. The V call is TRBV10-2, the J call TRBJ2-7; D uncertain. This CDR3 contains 14 residues. Trimming took 5 bases from V and 0 from J, leaving 11 bases between them. CDR1 WSHSY and CDR2 SAAADI come from the germline V gene. The CDR3 loop reads CASSKPVLSYEQYF. Written as DNA, the CDR3 is TGCGCCAGCAGTAAACCGGTTCTCTCCTACGAGCAGTACTTC.

J is TRBJ2-5 and V is TRBV4-2; D unresolved. The CDR3 length is 13 residues. With 0 bases removed from V and 4 bases from J, the gap between germline ends came to 6 bases. The V gene's germline CDR1 is LGHNA and CDR2 YNFKEQ. CDR3 DNA sequence: TGTGCCAGCAGCCAAGATCTGGCAGAGACCCAGTACTTC. Protein product: CASSQDLAETQYF.

This clone was seen many times. Other DNA sequences of this sample code for an identical CDR3. This rearrangement joins TRBV3-1 (or the pseudogene TRBV3-2) to TRBJ1-6, with TRBD1 identical over 7 bases. V was pared by 2 bases and J by 4 bases, with 5 bases of the junction left unmatched. The length of the CDR3 is 16 residues. Germline V gene sequence: CDR1 LGHDT, CDR2 YNNKEL (reference sequence). CDR3 residues: CASSQPQGSYNSPLHF. CDR3 nucleotide sequence: TGTGCCAGCAGCCAACCACAGGGGTCTTATAATTCACCCCTCCACTTT.

This clone was found a few times. This chain connects TRBV9 to TRBJ2-7; no reliable D call. The CDR3 runs to 15 residues. The V end lost 0 bases, the J end lost 0 bases, and 10 bases lay between the germline ends. Per the germline V gene, CDR1 is SGDLS and CDR2 is YYNGEE. The CDR3 nucleotides read TGTGCCAGCAGCGTAGCAGAATTAAGCTCCTACGAGCAGTACTTC. Protein product: CASSVAELSSYEQYF.

J is TRBJ1-2 and V is TRBV18, with D possibly matching TRBD1 (5 bases). Trimming shortened V by 6 bases and J by 4 bases, and 12 bases separated the two germline ends. The CDR3 has 13 amino acids. Germline CDR1 and CDR2: KGHSH and LQKENI. The CDR3 sequence: CASSTETAYGYTF. The CDR3 nucleotides read TGTGCCAGCTCGACCGAGACAGCCTATGGCTACACCTTC.

V usage is TRBV5-4 and J usage is TRBJ2-1; 8 positions agree with TRBD1. This CDR3 is 16 amino acids long. Trimming at V came to 4 bases and at J to 1 base, leaving 7 bases not matched to a gene. CDR1 is SGHNT and CDR2 is YYREEE in the germline V gene (reference sequence). CDR3 residues: CASSQIGQGSYNEQFF. The CDR3 DNA is TGTGCCAGCAGCCAAATCGGACAGGGTTCCTACAATGAGCAGTTCTTC. The whole variable domain, remainder taken from reference TRBV5-4 and TRBJ2-1, is ETGVTQSPTHLIKTRGQQVTLRCSSQSGHNTVSWYQQALGQGPQFIFQYYREEENGRGNFPPRFSGLQFPNYSSELNVNALELDDSALYLCASSQIGQGSYNEQFFGPGTRLTVL.

The V call is TRBV11-2, the J call TRBJ1-2; D not certain. V shed 5 bases and J shed 4 bases, with 17 bases lying between them. The CDR3 is 15 amino acids. The germline V gene has CDR1 SGHAT and CDR2 FQNNGV. The CDR3 sequence: CASSPQAQKSYGYTF. CDR3 DNA sequence: TGTGCCAGCAGCCCCCAAGCACAGAAAAGCTATGGCTACACCTTC.

V and J are TRBV28 and TRBJ1-5; no clear D gene. V dropped 7 bases and J dropped 6 bases, with 16 bases sitting between them. CDR1 and CDR2 from the germline V gene are MDHEN and SYDVKM. The CDR3 contains 14 residues. Here the CDR3 DNA reads TGTGCCAGCACCAAATCCGGGTTGGGTCAGCCCCAGCATTTT. It yields the protein CASTKSGLGQPQHF.

V usage is TRBV21-1 and J usage is TRBJ2-3; the DNA was not compared with TRBD1, the D call given in the table. TRBV21-1 is a pseudogene locus. The CDR3 loop spans 18 amino acids. CDR3 protein: CASSRLGGQGAPTDTQYF. The CDR3 DNA sequence: TGTGCCAGCAGCCGACTGGGCGGACAGGGGGCGCCCACAGATACGCAGTATTTT.